The TCR beta chain described here comes from a study of cytomegalovirus exposure and HLA in healthy donors. Germline CDR1 reads ENHRY; CDR2 reads SYGVKD. The junction had 7 bases not matched to a gene; V was cut back by 4 bases and J by 2 bases. CDR3 length: 17 residues. The PCR had 60 Vbeta and 13 Jbeta primers. TCRdb's copy holds only in-frame clones and misses some; the assay was immunoSEQ multiplex PCR. There are tens of thousands of clones in the sample, with more than 0.45% held by the top ten. The chain recombines TRBV10-3 with TRBJ2-3; 12 bases agree with TRBD2. The receptor was isolated from a man aged 50 or older in good health and CMV-seronegative. The sequencing input was PBMCs. The CDR3 DNA reads as TGTGCCATCAGTGGGCTAGCGGGGGGGTCGTACACAGATACGCAGTATTTT. This sequence encodes CAISGLAGGSYTDTQYF.